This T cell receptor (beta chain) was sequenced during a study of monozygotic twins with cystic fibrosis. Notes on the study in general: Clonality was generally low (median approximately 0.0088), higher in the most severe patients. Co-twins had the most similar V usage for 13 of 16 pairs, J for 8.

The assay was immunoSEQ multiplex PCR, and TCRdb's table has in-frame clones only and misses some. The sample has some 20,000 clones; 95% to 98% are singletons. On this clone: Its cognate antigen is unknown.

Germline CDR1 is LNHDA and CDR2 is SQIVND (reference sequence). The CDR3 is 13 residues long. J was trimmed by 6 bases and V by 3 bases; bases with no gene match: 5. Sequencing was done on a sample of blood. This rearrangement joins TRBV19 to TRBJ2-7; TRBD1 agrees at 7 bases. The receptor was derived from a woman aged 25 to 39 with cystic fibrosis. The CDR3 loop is CASSMKGASEQYF. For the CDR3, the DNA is TGTGCCAGTAGTATGAAGGGGGCGAGCGAGCAGTACTTC.